Each of the 11 T cell receptor beta chains below was sequenced from the same sample in a study of cytomegalovirus exposure and HLA in healthy donors. In the PCR, 60 Vbeta and 13 Jbeta primers were used. Method: immunoSEQ multiplex PCR; TCRdb's copy keeps in-frame clones and lacks some. The sample lists 150,000 to 250,000 clones, 75% to 90% occurring once. Source material: PBMCs. The receptors derive from a woman aged 50 to 65 in good health and CMV-seropositive.

CDR3 sequence reads: CASSPGLSYEQYF. The CDR3 DNA reads TGTGCCAGCAGTCCCGGACTGTCCTACGAGCAGTACTTC. The chain uses TRBV6-6 and TRBJ2-7; TRBD2 is a possible D gene (5 bases). V lost 5 bases, J lost 1 base, and 9 bases lay in between. This CDR3 contains 13 residues. Germline V gene data show CDR1 as MNHNY and CDR2 as SVGAGI (reference sequence).

The chain has TRBV7-2 and TRBJ1-2; D gene unclear. The CDR3 extends over 13 amino acids. The ends were cut back, 1 base at V and 6 bases at J, with 9 bases in the middle. Germline CDR1 reads SGHTA; CDR2 reads FQGNSA. CDR3 nucleotide sequence: TGTGCCAGCAGCTTAGGCGTTGCTGATGGCTACACCTTC. Its translation is CASSLGVADGYTF.

The gene calls are TRBV28 and TRBJ1-1; 10 bases are shared with TRBD1. Germline lookup yields CDR1 MDHEN and CDR2 SYDVKM. The CDR3 loop spans 13 amino acids. With 9 bases clipped from V and 4 bases from J, the junction kept 5 bases outside the gene matches. CDR3 in amino acids: CASRTGGGTEAFF. CDR3 sequence (DNA): TGTGCCAGTCGGACAGGGGGGGGCACTGAAGCTTTCTTT. Using reference TRBV28 and TRBJ1-1 for the parts outside the CDR3, the full variable domain is DVKVTQSSRYLVKRTGEKVFLECVQDMDHENMFWYRQDPGLGLRLIYFSYDVKMKEKGDIPEGYSVSREKKERFSLILESASTNQTSMYLCASRTGGGTEAFFGQGTRLTVV.

The V call is TRBV18, the J call TRBJ2-1; TRBD1 agrees at 9 bases. V was clipped by 4 bases and J by 7 bases; unmatched bases: 5. Germline V lookup: CDR1 KGHSH, CDR2 LQKENI. This CDR3 is built from 14 residues. The CDR3 protein is CASSQLQGANEQFF. The DNA of the CDR3 is TGTGCCAGCTCACAACTACAGGGGGCAAATGAGCAGTTCTTC.

The rearrangement joins TRBV5-1 to TRBJ2-3, with D tentatively TRBD2 (6 bases). The CDR3 has 15 residues. V lost 1 base and J 2 bases, leaving 11 bases between the germline ends. Germline V CDR1 and CDR2: SGHRS, YFSETQ. The CDR3 sequence: CASSLPGGITDTQYF. The DNA for the CDR3 is TGCGCCAGCAGCTTGCCTGGGGGGATCACAGATACGCAGTATTTT.

The gene calls are TRBV28 and TRBJ2-7, with D tentatively TRBD2 (6 bases). Germline CDR1 and CDR2: MDHEN and SYDVKM. Trimming took 8 bases from V and 4 from J, leaving 18 bases between them. This CDR3 contains 14 residues. This CDR3 is CASCSGQGLYEQYF. CDR3 DNA sequence: TGTGCCAGCTGCAGCGGGCAGGGCCTATACGAGCAGTACTTC.

The DNA for the CDR3 is TGTGCCAGCAGTGAAGCTCGCTCTGGGGCCAACGTCCTGACTTTC. Its protein product is CASSEARSGANVLTF. The chain carries TRBV2 and TRBJ2-6; D gene ambiguous. V was trimmed by 0 bases and J by 0 bases, leaving 3 bases between them. Germline CDR1 and CDR2: SNHLY and FYNNEI. The CDR3 contains 15 residues.

The chain employs TRBV6-1 and TRBJ2-7; 8 nucleotides match TRBD2. Germline V gene lookup returns CDR1 MNHNS and CDR2 SASEGT. Germline trimming cut 7 bases from V and 4 bases from J; bases unmatched to any gene: 9. The CDR3 consists of 14 residues. The CDR3 spells CASTSAGALYEQYF. CDR3 DNA: TGTGCCAGCACGTCAGCGGGAGCACTTTACGAGCAGTACTTC.

The J gene is TRBJ1-5, the V gene TRBV5-5, with TRBD1 identical over 9 bases. V shed 2 bases and J 10 bases; nucleotides not matched to a gene: 1. CDR3 length equals 12 residues. Germline-derived CDR1 and CDR2 are SGHKS and YYEKEE (reference sequence). The DNA for the CDR3 is TGTGCCAGCAGCTTAACAGGGGGCCCCCAGCATTTT. Encoded protein: CASSLTGGPQHF.

The rearrangement joins TRBV5-4 to TRBJ2-5, with 11 bases fitting TRBD2. V trimming: 0 bases; J trimming: 1 base; junction bases outside the gene matches: 2. Germline V CDR1 and CDR2: SGHNT, YYREEE (reference sequence). This CDR3 has 16 residues. The chain's CDR3 is CASSLDLAGGQETQYF. DNA for the CDR3: TGTGCCAGCAGCTTGGATCTAGCGGGAGGCCAAGAGACCCAGTACTTC.

The chain carries TRBV18 and TRBJ2-1; 9 bases fit TRBD2. V dropped 3 bases and J dropped 6; count of bases not matched to a gene: 12. The germline V gene has CDR1 KGHSH and CDR2 LQKENI. This CDR3 region has 17 residues. CDR3 DNA sequence: TGTGCCAGCTCACCCCAGGACCTAGCGGGATGGGGCAATGAGCAGTTCTTC. Amino acids: CASSPQDLAGWGNEQFF. The full variable domain, rest sourced from reference TRBV18 and TRBJ2-1, is NAGVMQNPRHLVRRRGQEARLRCSPMKGHSHVYWYRQLPEEGLKFMVYLQKENIIDESGMPKERFSAEFPKEGPSILRIQQVVRGDSAAYFCASSPQDLAGWGNEQFFGPGTRLTVL.